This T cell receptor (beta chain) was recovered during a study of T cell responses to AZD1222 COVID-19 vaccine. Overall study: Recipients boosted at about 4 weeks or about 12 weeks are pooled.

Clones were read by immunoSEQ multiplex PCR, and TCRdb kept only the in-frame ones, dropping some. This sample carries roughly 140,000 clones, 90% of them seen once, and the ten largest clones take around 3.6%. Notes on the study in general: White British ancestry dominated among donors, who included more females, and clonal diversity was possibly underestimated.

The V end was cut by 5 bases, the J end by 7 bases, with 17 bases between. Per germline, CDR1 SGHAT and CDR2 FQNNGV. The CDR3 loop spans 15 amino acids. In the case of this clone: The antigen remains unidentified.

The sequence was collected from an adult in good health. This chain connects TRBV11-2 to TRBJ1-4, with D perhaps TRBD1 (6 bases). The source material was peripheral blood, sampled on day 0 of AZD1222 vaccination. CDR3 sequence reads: CASSTGQLYLEKLFF. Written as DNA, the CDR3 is TGTGCCAGCAGCACCGGACAGCTGTATCTTGAAAAACTGTTTTTT.